In its sample, the clone carrying this T cell receptor (beta chain) was seen a few times. The antigen remains unidentified. Treatment was busulfan-fludarabine conditioning, a marrow graft, and cyclophosphamide on days +3 and +4. These data belong to a study of T cells after posttransplantation cyclophosphamide. Regarding the study as a whole: Blood and skin or GI T cell repertoires showed limited TRB overlap. Donor-recipient repertoire similarity was low at 1-2 months, rising over year one.

Unmatched junction bases numbered 8, after V lost 3 bases and J lost 5 bases. Germline V gene sequence: CDR1 SGHRS, CDR2 YFSETQ. This CDR3 contains 16 residues. Profiling relied on immunoSEQ multiplex PCR, and the TCRdb table lists in-frame clones only, not all of them. The sample includes fewer than 13,000 clones, roughly 86% seen only once; the top ten take around a quarter. The rearrangement joins TRBV5-1 to TRBJ2-5; 12 bases are shared with TRBD2. The specimen was CD4+ T cells sorted from PBMCs, collected after allogeneic stem cell transplant with posttransplant cyclophosphamide. This TCR was sampled from a male patient in his 30s who received an allogeneic stem cell transplant from a related donor, was CMV-positive, and had acute GVHD only. Some T cells may be the graft donor's. CDR3 loop: CASSSTSGGGWETQYF. For the CDR3, the DNA is TGCGCCAGCAGCTCGACTAGCGGGGGAGGTTGGGAGACCCAGTACTTC.